What follows are 14 T cell receptor beta chains derived from one specimen sequenced in a study of T cells in tumors after PD-1 blockade. Some clones are missing from TCRdb's copy, which holds only in-frame ones; the method was immunoSEQ multiplex PCR. This table holds roughly 49,000 clones, around 85% found once. The sample in question was PBMCs, obtained before anti-PD-1 treatment. These receptors were taken from a human donor with basal cell carcinoma.

J is TRBJ1-3 and V is TRBV10-2; TRBD1 is a possible D gene (5 bases). Trimming left V 6 bases short and J 0 bases short, with 21 bases between. The V gene's germline CDR1 is WSHSY and CDR2 SAAADI. This CDR3 region has 18 residues. Written as DNA, the CDR3 is TGCGCCAGCAGGGCTTCCAGGGTTGATTCTTCCTCTGGAAACACCATATATTTT. This encodes CASRASRVDSSSGNTIYF.

On this clone: Other nucleotide sequences in the sample specify the same CDR3. The CDR3 sequence is CASSAGQGYGYTF. CDR3 bases: TGTGCCAGCAGTGCCGGGCAGGGCTATGGCTACACCTTC. The chain links TRBV6-4 to TRBJ1-2, with a weak D call TRBD1 (5 bases). The germline V gene encodes CDR1 MRHNA and CDR2 SNTAGT. This CDR3 spans 13 amino acids. V dropped 4 bases and J dropped 4 bases, with 10 bases sitting between them.

This clone was detected only once. The V and J genes are TRBV7-2 and TRBJ2-7; 12 bases map to TRBD2. The CDR3 has 15 amino acids. The trim removed 4 bases at V and 0 bases at J, leaving 1 base unmatched. Per germline, CDR1 SGHTA and CDR2 FQGNSA. The DNA of the CDR3 is TGTGCCAGCAGCTGGACTAGCGGGGACTCCTACGAGCAGTACTTC. This encodes CASSWTSGDSYEQYF.

This clone was seen only once. The genes are TRBV6-6 and TRBJ2-2, with 7 bases fitting TRBD1. The junction had 8 bases not matched to a gene; V was cut back by 4 bases and J by 6 bases. Germline V CDR1 and CDR2: MNHNY, SVGAGI (reference sequence). CDR3 size: 15 residues. The CDR3 is CASSSGTVFSGELFF. CDR3 coding DNA: TGTGCCAGCAGTTCCGGGACAGTTTTTTCCGGGGAGCTGTTTTTT.

This clone is medium-sized by share. The gene calls are TRBV15 and TRBJ1-4, with no clear D. Germline V gene data show CDR1 as LNHNV and CDR2 as YYDKDF (reference sequence). The CDR3 is 15 residues long. Between the trimmed V and J ends, which lost 5 bases and 8 bases, there was a span of 18 bases. Here the CDR3 reads CATSSKAEGSEKLFF. Here the CDR3 DNA reads TGTGCCACCAGCTCCAAGGCGGAGGGTTCGGAAAAACTGTTTTTT.

In DNA form, the CDR3 reads TGTGCCAGTAGTATTGGACTAGCGGGGGTGAAGCAAGAGACCCAGTACTTC. Protein product: CASSIGLAGVKQETQYF. The chain has TRBV19 and TRBJ2-5; 13 bases fit TRBD2. The CDR3 spans 17 residues. Germline CDR1 is LNHDA and CDR2 is SQIVND (reference sequence). Germline trimming cut 3 bases from V and 2 bases from J; bases unmatched to any gene: 6.

The CDR3 DNA follows: TGTGCCAGCAGTTACGACTGGGGAGAGCAGTACTTC. It encodes CASSYDWGEQYF. This chain joins TRBV12-3 or TRBV12-4 and TRBJ2-7, with unresolved D. Trimming stripped 4 bases from V and 7 bases from J, with 11 bases between. The length of the CDR3 is 12 residues.

V and J are TRBV4-2 and TRBJ1-5, with D unclear. Trimming removed 3 bases from V and 2 bases from J, with 14 bases in between. The germline gives CDR1 LGHNA, CDR2 YNFKEQ. The CDR3 length is 16 residues. In DNA, the CDR3 is TGTGCCAGCAGCCAGGGCGAGTGGACGGGCAATCAGCCCCAGCATTTT. It yields the protein CASSQGEWTGNQPQHF.

This chain connects TRBV3-1 (or the pseudogene TRBV3-2) to TRBJ2-3; D assignment may be TRBD1 or TRBD2 (5 bases each). The CDR3 contains 17 residues. CDR1 LGHDT and CDR2 YNNKEL come from the germline V gene (reference sequence). V shed 0 bases and J shed 1 base, with 14 bases lying between them. This CDR3 is CASSQEGPADRTDTQYF. The CDR3 DNA sequence: TGTGCCAGCAGCCAAGAGGGGCCAGCGGATCGCACAGATACGCAGTATTTT.

For this clone: A read error may produce the germline difference seen at one junction end. This rearrangement joins TRBV28 to TRBJ2-5; maybe TRBD1 (5 bases). Germline CDR1 reads MDHEN; CDR2 reads SYDVKM. The CDR3 sequence is 14 residues long. The CDR3 sequence: CASNLQVMGETQYF. The CDR3 region has the DNA TGTGCCAGCAATTTACAGGTTATGGGGGAGACCCAGTACTTC.

This clone appeared a few times. This chain links TRBV7-9 with TRBJ2-1; 8 nucleotides agree with TRBD2. The CDR3 consists of 13 residues. The germline V gene encodes CDR1 SEHNR and CDR2 FQNEAQ (reference sequence). V shed 6 bases and J 7 bases; nucleotides not matched to a gene: 5. CDR3 in amino acids: CASRSGRRNEQFF. In nucleotides, the CDR3 is TGTGCCAGCAGAAGCGGGAGAAGGAATGAGCAGTTCTTC. Drawing the rest from reference TRBV7-9 and TRBJ2-1, the complete variable domain is DTGVSQNPRHKITKRGQNVTFRCDPISEHNRLYWYRQTLGQGPEFLTYFQNEAQLEKSRLLSDRFSAERPKGSFSTLEIQRTEQGDSAMYLCASRSGRRNEQFFGPGTRLTVL.

This chain joins TRBV6-5 and TRBJ1-6; no firm D call. V shed 2 bases and J shed 7 bases, with 15 bases lying between them. The CDR3 spans 16 residues. Per germline, CDR1 MNHEY and CDR2 SVGAGI. DNA of the CDR3: TGTGCCAGCAGTTACATGGGGTTCGGAAAAAATTCACCCCTCCACTTT. Its translation: CASSYMGFGKNSPLHF.

J is TRBJ2-1 and V is TRBV19; 10 positions agree with TRBD1. The CDR3 contains 15 residues. The V gene end was trimmed by 1 base and the J gene end by 6 bases; junction bases not matched to a gene: 3. Germline lookup yields CDR1 LNHDA and CDR2 SQIVND (reference sequence). CDR3: CASSIVGTGVNEQFF. CDR3 nucleotides: TGTGCCAGTAGTATAGTTGGGACAGGGGTCAATGAGCAGTTCTTC.

V usage is TRBV21-1 and J usage is TRBJ1-2. TRBV21-1 is deemed a pseudogene. The CDR3 is 12 amino acids. Written as DNA, the CDR3 is TGTGCCAGCGGGAAACAAAACTATGGCTACACCTTC. Protein: CASGKQNYGYTF.